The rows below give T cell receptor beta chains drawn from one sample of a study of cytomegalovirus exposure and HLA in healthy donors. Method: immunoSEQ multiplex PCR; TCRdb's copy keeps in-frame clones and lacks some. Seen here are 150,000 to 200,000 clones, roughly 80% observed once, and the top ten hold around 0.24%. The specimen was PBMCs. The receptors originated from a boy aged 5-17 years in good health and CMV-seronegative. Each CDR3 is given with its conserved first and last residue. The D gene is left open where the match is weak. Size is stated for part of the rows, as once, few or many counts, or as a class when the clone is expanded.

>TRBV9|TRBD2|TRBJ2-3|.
TGTGCCAGCAGCGTAAAGGGCGGGGGGGGCACAGATACGCAGTATTTT
CASSVKGGGGTDTQYF
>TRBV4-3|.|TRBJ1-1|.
TGCGCCAGCAGCCTCACATCGCAGAACACTGAAGCTTTCTTT
CASSLTSQNTEAFF
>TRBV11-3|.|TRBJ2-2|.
TGTGCCAGCAGCTTAGGGGGGCCCGTCAACACCGGGGAGCTGTTTTTT
CASSLGGPVNTGELFF
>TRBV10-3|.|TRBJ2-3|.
TGTGCCATCAGTGAGGCCAGTTGGCTAGATACGCAGTATTTT
CAISEASWLDTQYF
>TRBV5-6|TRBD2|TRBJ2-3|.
TGTGCCAGCAGCCTCCTTCGGCTAGCGGGGGCAAGCACAGATACGCAGTATTTT
CASSLLRLAGASTDTQYF
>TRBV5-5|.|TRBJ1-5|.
TGTGCCAGCAGCTTGGCCGCCGCCAGGATTGATCAGCCCCAGCATTTT
CASSLAAARIDQPQHF
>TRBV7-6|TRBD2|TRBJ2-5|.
TGTGCCAGCAGCTTAGCTAGCGGGAGGGTTGAGCAGTACTTC
CASSLASGRVEQYF
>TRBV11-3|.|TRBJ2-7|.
TGTGCCAGCAGCTCCCGGACGGGAGAGCAGTACTTC
CASSSRTGEQYF
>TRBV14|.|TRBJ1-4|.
TGTGCCAGCAGACGGACAGTTTATGAAAAACTGTTTTTT
CASRRTVYEKLFF
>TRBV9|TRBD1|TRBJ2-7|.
TGTGCCAGCAGCGTATCTAGGGGGCCATACGAGCAGTACTTC
CASSVSRGPYEQYF
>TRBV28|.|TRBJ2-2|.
TGTGCCAGCAGGGAGGAAATCGGGGAGCTGTTTTTT
CASREEIGELFF
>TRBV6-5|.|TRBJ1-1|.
TGTGCCAGCAGTTACCTAGGTCGGGTGAACACTGAAGCTTTCTTT
CASSYLGRVNTEAFF
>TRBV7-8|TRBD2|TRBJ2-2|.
TGTGCCAGCAGCTTGGCGGGGACTAGCAGGACCGGGGAGCTGTTTTTT
CASSLAGTSRTGELFF
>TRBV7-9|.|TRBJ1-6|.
TGTGCCAGCAGCTTAGGGCGGGTTAAGGCGCCCCTCCACTTT
CASSLGRVKAPLHF
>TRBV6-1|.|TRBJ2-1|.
TGTGCCAGCAGTGAAACCGGGGGTGACTACAATGAGCAGTTCTTC
CASSETGGDYNEQFF
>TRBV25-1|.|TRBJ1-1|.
TGTGCCAGCAGTGAGGGACCTGGGACAGAAGCTTTCTTT
CASSEGPGTEAFF
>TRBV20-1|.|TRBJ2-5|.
TGCAGTGCTAGCGGGGAAGAGACCCAGTACTTC
CSASGEETQYF
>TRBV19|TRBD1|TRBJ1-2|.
TGTGCCAGTAGCCTAGGAGACAGGGGGCGAAATGGCTACACCTTC
CASSLGDRGRNGYTF
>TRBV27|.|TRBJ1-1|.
TGTGCCAGCAGGTCCATGACAGGTTCGAACACTGAAGCTTTCTTT
CASRSMTGSNTEAFF
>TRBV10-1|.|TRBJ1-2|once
TGCGCCAGCAGTGAGTATTCTCTCCGGGACAACCATGGCTACACCTTC
CASSEYSLRDNHGYTF
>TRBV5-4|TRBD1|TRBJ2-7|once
TGTGCCAGCAGCCGGACAGGGGAGCACGAGCAGTACTTC
CASSRTGEHEQYF
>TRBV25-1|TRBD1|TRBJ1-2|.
TGTGCCAGCAGTTTAGGACGGGGACAGACAACTAACTATGGCTACACCTTC
CASSLGRGQTTNYGYTF
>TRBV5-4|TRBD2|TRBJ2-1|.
TGTGCCAGCAGCAAACCGGGACTAGCGGACAATGAGCAGTTCTTC
CASSKPGLADNEQFF
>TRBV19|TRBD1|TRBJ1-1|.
TGTGCCAGTAGTATAGTATTTCGTTGGGACAGGGGAAAAGCCTCGGACACTGAAGCTTTCTTT
CASSIVFRWDRGKASDTEAFF
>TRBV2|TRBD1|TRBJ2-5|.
TGTGCCAGCAGAAAAAATGAGGGACAGGGGCGGGAGACCCAGTACTTC
CASRKNEGQGRETQYF
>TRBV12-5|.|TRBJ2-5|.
TGTGCTAGTGGTTTCCCGCCCGCCGGGTCGAATTTTTTGTACCAAGAGACCCAGTACTTC
CASGFPPAGSNFLYQETQYF
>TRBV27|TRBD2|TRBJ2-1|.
TGTGCCAGCAGTGCGGGGGGGGTGAACAATGAGCAGTTCTTC
CASSAGGVNNEQFF
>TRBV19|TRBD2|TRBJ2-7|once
TGTGCCAGTAGTCCCACTAGCGGGGAGACTTACGAGCAGTACTTC
CASSPTSGETYEQYF
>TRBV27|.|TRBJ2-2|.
TGTGCCAGCAGTTCCTACAGGGCCGGGGAGCTGTTTTTT
CASSSYRAGELFF
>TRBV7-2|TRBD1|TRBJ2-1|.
TGTGCCAGCAGCCCAGCCCGGGACAGGCCCTACAATGAGCAGTTCTTC
CASSPARDRPYNEQFF
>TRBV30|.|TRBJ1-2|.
TGTGCCTGGAGCGGAGCCGGGGTACCTAACTATGGCTACACCTTC
CAWSGAGVPNYGYTF
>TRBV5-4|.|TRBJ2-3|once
TGTGCCAGCAGCTTGGCGGGGAGCACAGATACGCAGTATTTT
CASSLAGSTDTQYF
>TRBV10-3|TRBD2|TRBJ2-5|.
TGTGCCATCAGTTCTACTAGCGGACAAGAGACCCAGTACTTC
CAISSTSGQETQYF
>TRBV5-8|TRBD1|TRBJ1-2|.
TGTGCCAGCAGCACGGGACAGGCTCTAGCTCAGGCCTTC
CASSTGQALAQAF
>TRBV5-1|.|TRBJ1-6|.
TGCGCCAGCAGCGAGCAACAGGGCGGTCTAGAGTCACCCCTCCACTTT
CASSEQQGGLESPLHF
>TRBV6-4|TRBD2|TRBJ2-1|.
TGTGCCAGCAGCCAACTAGCGGGGGGGCACGATGAGCAGTTCTTC
CASSQLAGGHDEQFF
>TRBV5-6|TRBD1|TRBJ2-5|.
TGTGCCAGCAGCCCTGGGACAGGTCAAGAGACCCAGTACTTC
CASSPGTGQETQYF
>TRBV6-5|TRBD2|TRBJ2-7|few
TGTGCCAGCACCCTAGTAGCGGGGAGCTCCTACGAGCAGTACTTC
CASTLVAGSSYEQYF
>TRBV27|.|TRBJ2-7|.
TGTGCCAGCAGTTTAGCCGCGCTGGGTAGCCCGCTTGGCGAGCAGTACTTC
CASSLAALGSPLGEQYF
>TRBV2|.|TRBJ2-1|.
TGTGCCAACCCCAGTAGGAGGGCCACTAATAATGAGCAGTTCTTC
CANPSRRATNNEQFF
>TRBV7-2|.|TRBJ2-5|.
TGTGCCAGCAGCTTAGTTAGGGGGAACCAAGAGACCCAGTACTTC
CASSLVRGNQETQYF
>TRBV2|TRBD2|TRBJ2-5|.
TGTGCCAGCAGTGAATCGGGGGAGGGACTTTGGGAGACCCAGTACTTC
CASSESGEGLWETQYF
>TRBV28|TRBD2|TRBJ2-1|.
TGTGCCAGCAGTTTATTGGGACTAGCGGGAGACCTCTCCTACAATGAGCAGTTCTTC
CASSLLGLAGDLSYNEQFF
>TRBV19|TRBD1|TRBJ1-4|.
TGTGCCAGTAGCCGAAACAGGGGGACGGGGGAAAAACTGTTTTTT
CASSRNRGTGEKLFF
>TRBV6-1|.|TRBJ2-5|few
TGTGCCAGTCACTGGGACATACAAGAGACCCAGTACTTC
CASHWDIQETQYF
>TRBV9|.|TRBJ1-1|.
TGTGCCAGCAGCGTAGCCGGGTTCTCTGAAGCTTTCTTT
CASSVAGFSEAFF
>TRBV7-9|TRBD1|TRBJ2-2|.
TGTGCCGGGACCGACAGGGCGATCGGGGAGCTGTTTTTT
CAGTDRAIGELFF
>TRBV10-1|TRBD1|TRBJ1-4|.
TGCGCCAGCAGTCCCGGGACAGGGGTCCGAGGGAATGAAAAACTGTTTTTT
CASSPGTGVRGNEKLFF
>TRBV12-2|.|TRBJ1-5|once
TGTGCAAGAAAACCGGGACAGCTTAATCAGCCCCAGCATTTT
CARKPGQLNQPQHF
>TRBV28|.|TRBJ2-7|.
TGTGCCAGCAGTTTACCTGGGAGCTCCTACGAGCAGTACTTC
CASSLPGSSYEQYF
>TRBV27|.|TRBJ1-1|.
TGTGCCAGCAGTTTAAACGGGGGGGGGCGAGGAGAAGCTTTCTTT
CASSLNGGGRGEAFF
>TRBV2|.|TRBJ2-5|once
TGTGCCAGCAGTCGACCTTTGACAGCCACCCAAGAGACCCAGTACTTC
CASSRPLTATQETQYF